These 7 T cell receptor beta chains were sequenced from one sample in a study of T cells in Graves' hyperthyroidism and ophthalmopathy. The CDR3 regions of TCR beta were amplified from RNA transcripts. When the TCR CDR3 underwent first-round RT-PCR, the HTBI primer set was used. MiXCR, applied by TCRdb to the multiplex PCR reads, yields one record per CDR3 protein. The sample yields around 690,000 distinct CDR3 sequences, 15% to 20% seen once. The source material was blood. The receptors originated from a man aged 45 to 65 with Graves' hyperthyroidism.

This clonotype was recorded a few times. The rearrangement links TRBV6-5 to TRBJ2-7; 10 bases map to TRBD2. Germline lookup yields CDR1 MNHEY and CDR2 SVGAGI. V gave up 2 bases and J gave up 6 bases; unmatched junction bases: 13. The CDR3 runs to 17 residues. This CDR3 reads CASSYPVDSGRAVEQYF. As DNA, the CDR3 is TGTGCCAGCAGTTACCCGGTGGACAGCGGGAGGGCCGTCGAGCAGTACTTC.

This clonotype was picked up many times. The chain employs TRBV7-9 and TRBJ2-1; D is possibly TRBD1 or TRBD2 (5 bases each). The V gene's germline CDR1 is SEHNR and CDR2 FQNEAQ (reference sequence). Trimming shortened V by 3 bases and J by 2 bases, and 14 bases separated the two germline ends. The CDR3 is 16 residues long. The CDR3 region has the DNA TGTGCCAGCAGCTTTTGGGCAGGGAGTACCTACAATGAGCAGTTCTTC. Translating it yields CASSFWAGSTYNEQFF.

This clonotype was picked up many times. The chain recombines TRBV7-9 with TRBJ1-4; possible D gene TRBD1, 6 bases. The CDR3 spans 16 residues. Trimming cost V 3 bases and J 2 bases, with 13 bases left between them. The germline V gene has CDR1 SEHNR and CDR2 FQNEAQ (reference sequence). The CDR3 protein is CASSFPVGATNEKLFF. DNA for the CDR3: TGTGCCAGCAGCTTTCCGGTGGGGGCCACTAATGAAAAACTGTTTTTT. The whole variable domain, remainder taken from reference TRBV7-9 and TRBJ1-4, is DTGVSQNPRHKITKRGQNVTFRCDPISEHNRLYWYRQTLGQGPEFLTYFQNEAQLEKSRLLSDRFSAERPKGSFSTLEIQRTEQGDSAMYLCASSFPVGATNEKLFFGSGTQLSVL.

There are a few counts of this clonotype. The chain uses TRBV20-1 and TRBJ2-5; 10 bases match TRBD2. The ends lost 0 bases at V and 0 bases at J; junction bases unmatched: 7. The germline CDR1 and CDR2 sequences are DFQATT and SNEGSKA (reference sequence). The CDR3 has 17 residues. CDR3 DNA sequence: TGCAGTGCTAGAGACCCGGGACTAGCGTCGAACCAAGAGACCCAGTACTTC. This sequence encodes CSARDPGLASNQETQYF.

There are many counts of this clonotype. The V call is TRBV27, the J call TRBJ2-7; 7 bases match TRBD2. V shed 3 bases and J 1 base; nucleotides not matched to a gene: 6. CDR1 is MNHEY, CDR2 SMNVEV, per germline (reference sequence). This CDR3 comprises 15 residues. CDR3 residues: CASSFRGSGSYEQYF. The CDR3 DNA reads TGTGCCAGCAGTTTCCGCGGGAGTGGGTCCTACGAGCAGTACTTC.

Remarks on this clonotype: This CDR3 fails to terminate in the conserved phenylalanine or tryptophan, so it likely reflects a read error. The chain couples TRBV7-9 to TRBJ2-2; D possibly matches TRBD1 or TRBD2 (5 bases each). CDR1 and CDR2 (germline): SEHNR, FQNEAQ (reference sequence). This CDR3 has 14 amino acids. V was shortened by 5 bases and J by 4 bases, with 11 bases between the two germline ends. The CDR3 nucleotides are TGTGCCAGCAGCGAGGGGCCCAGCACCGGGGAGCTGTTTTAT. Its translation is CASSEGPSTGELFY.

This clonotype has more than one count but fewer than ten. V is TRBV20-1 and J is TRBJ2-7; 7 bases line up with TRBD1. The V and J ends lost 4 bases and 2 bases, in that order; junction bases with no gene match: 14. This CDR3 region has 16 residues. The V gene's germline CDR1 is DFQATT and CDR2 SNEGSKA (reference sequence). The DNA of the CDR3 is TGCAGTGCTAACCCGTCCTCCGGGACAGCGACCTACGAGCAGTACTTC. Translation: CSANPSSGTATYEQYF.